This TCR beta chain stems from a study of cytomegalovirus exposure and HLA in healthy donors (dated by TCRdb to about 2017). With respect to the entire study: An earlier analysis of some 550 of the donors reported 250 to 300 Gb of sequence data and approximately 110 million unique TCR beta sequences from about 200 million T cells. In a later genetic analysis, genome-wide SNP genotypes for about 55% of the roughly 670 donors were used, and that subset was treated as a discovery cohort. Rather than drawing on any new phenotypic data, the later analysis identified candidate immune exposures from TCR beta sequences and the way those sequences occurred across donors. Typing coverage differed by locus: A, B, C, DRB1 and DQB1 were typed in roughly 620-640 donors, DQA1 in about 510, DPA1 in approximately 610, and DPB1 in around 440. On average, roughly 250,000 unique TCR beta nucleotide sequences were sequenced per donor among 300 to 500 genotyped donors of the cohort, with 15% to 20% of those sequences being non-productive. Among the roughly 410 genotyped donors, around 81% belonged to the genetic ancestry cluster associated with self-reported Caucasian donors. All discovery cohort repertoires had been generated using a single sequencing platform. The study aimed to test whether cataloging public T cell receptors could reveal signatures of past pathogen exposure. Because of strong linkage in the cohort, five DR-DQ haplotypes were treated as single units for association and clustering. Donor age, sex, ethnicity and CMV serostatus were compiled alongside the repertoire data. In addition to the first cohort of 666 subjects, a separate validation cohort of around 110 different subjects was used. Using immunosequencing, the study profiled T cell repertoires from about 610 subjects and related those repertoires to cytomegalovirus serostatus. In an earlier analysis of 550 to 700 of the donors, high-throughput TCR beta sequencing was used to judge whether each TCR beta V gene segment behaved as functional or pseudogenic. An early release covering roughly 600 HLA-typed donors comprised 300 to 350 gigabases of sequencing data and tens of millions of unique TCR sequences. To predict cytomegalovirus infection status, the study combined high-throughput TCR immunosequencing, statistical association of individual TCRs with disease status, and machine learning. In a later analysis, previously published TCR beta repertoires from about 640 donors were re-analyzed and high-resolution HLA genotyping was added so that TCR occurrence patterns could be studied. Both class I and class II loci were covered by HLA typing, at four-digit resolution.

Results the study describes overall, beyond this receptor: In a later analysis, TCR association rates were found to vary across HLA loci, with the most associated TCRs seen for DRB1 alleles and the fewest for HLA-C alleles. In vitro tests confirmed that a few of the cytomegalovirus-associated TCR beta chains recognize cytomegalovirus antigens. When HLA alleles, especially DR and DQ, strongly co-occurred, TCR associations were difficult to assign to individual alleles. Broadly in line with IMGT annotations, most TCR beta V segments showed up in productive rearrangements about 87% or about 30% of the time in an earlier analysis of several hundred of the donors. A later analysis associated about 16,000 TCR beta sequences with specific HLA alleles at a false discovery rate of 0.05. Some IMGT-functional V segments, including TRBV6-2 and TRBV6-3, could not be told apart with the 87-base-pair reads, so those segments were excluded. A further reported finding was that TCR beta sequences accurately predicted the HLA-A and HLA-B alleles for most subjects in the first cohort. The classifier was reported to diagnose cytomegalovirus status with high specificity and sensitivity in both the original cohort and the validation cohort. Because HLA typing was missing for some donors at each locus, association tests included only the typed subset. While some public TCRs were present in many individuals, most TCR sequences turned up only very rarely across donors. In a later analysis, several top co-occurrence clusters were reported to appear linked to parvovirus B19, influenza, CMV and Epstein-Barr virus. Because counts were too low, about 18 rarely observed V segments, including chromosome 9 orphons, were excluded from the earlier analysis of 587 of the donors. A later genetic analysis associated a missense DCLRE1C variant with V-gene and J-gene trimming of TCR beta chains, and an independent cohort replicated the association. According to a later genetic analysis, donors in an Asian-associated ancestry cluster had fewer N-insertions in productive TCRs than the approximately 670-donor mean. It was suggested by the authors that the approach could potentially be generalized to other disease states and immunological phenotypes. A later analysis found that most CMV-associated TCR beta chains appeared HLA-restricted, with HLA associations seemingly driven largely by CMV exposure. A total of 150 or so TCR beta chains were listed by the study as associated with cytomegalovirus. The cohort was sequenced for TCR beta chains only, and without alpha or paired-chain data the features that could be detected were limited. Sequencing depth was assumed to be roughly uniform across donors in the presence/absence analyses, though that assumption may not hold. Correlated functional status among segregating V segments might be attributable to linkage disequilibrium, but an unknown experimental factor could not be ruled out. In a later analysis, HLA-associated TCR beta chains were found to be more clonally expanded and to have lower generation probabilities than equally common non-associated chains. A cluster of highly shared sequence variants was judged likely to be a technical artifact of the sequencing pipeline. For the cohort, immune exposure information was limited to CMV serostatus.

The cohort consisted of 600 or so healthy bone marrow donors. At the time of sampling, every cohort member was nominally healthy, though immune exposures that went unrecorded were likely present. The donor was CMV seropositive and belonged to the group of around 300 seropositive cohort members. Every donor gave a peripheral blood sample, and the peripheral blood mononuclear cells from that sample were used for TCR beta sequencing. The Qiagen DNeasy Blood Extraction Kit was used to extract genomic DNA from the blood cell samples. The library was produced with the immunoSEQ multiplex PCR assay. For the multiplex PCR, a mixture combining 60 forward primers for TCR Vbeta segments and 13 reverse primers for TCR Jbeta segments was used. A multiplex PCR assay on genomic DNA amplified the CDR3 region of rearranged TCR beta genes. The amplified TCR beta libraries were sequenced on the Illumina HiSeq System as 87-base-pair reads. The published analysis was carried out like this. A later analysis tallied roughly 78 million unique TCR beta chains across the 700 or so repertoires, and some 10 million of those chains were shared by two or more donors. A nearest-neighbor algorithm error-corrected the raw reads and collapsed the reads into unique sequences, merging closely related sequences to remove PCR and sequencing errors. Alignment of CDR3 sequences to IMGT reference sequences was used to assign V, D and J gene segments. For a sequence to be retained, at least a six-nucleotide match to both a V gene segment and a J gene segment was required. Rearrangements were classified as productive when the CDR3 lacked stop codons and remained in frame with V and J, and all other rearrangements were classified as non-productive. Following IMGT convention, CDR3 was defined as the stretch from the second conserved V-encoded cysteine to the conserved J-encoded phenylalanine. The earlier analysis of 587 of the donors excluded sequences that lacked an unambiguous match to a single V gene segment. In an earlier analysis of some 590 of the donors, a V segment was called functional when productive rearrangements were above 56.7%, and segregating when the standard deviation between donors exceeded 5%. A statistical classification framework was built for diagnosing cytomegalovirus status from the catalog of TCR beta chain sequences. V and J gene assignment, in a later analysis, came from comparing TCR nucleotide sequences with IMGT/GENE-DB human TR gene sequences. Using the TCRdist pipeline, a later analysis assigned CDR3 sequences along with most-parsimonious VDJ recombination scenarios. A later analysis defined each TCR beta chain by its CDR3 amino acid sequence plus V-gene family, and excluded reads lacking a unique V-gene family. To address suspected cross-contamination and a sequencing artifact, a later analysis removed approximately 590 highly shared, low-generation-probability nucleotide sequences. In a later analysis, a clonal expansion index for each public chain was calculated from normalized within-repertoire ranks of inferred template counts. Generation probabilities in a later analysis came from a VDJ recombination model fitted to out-of-frame rearrangements, and those results were checked against IGoR. A later analysis scored TCR-TCR, TCR-HLA and TCR-CMV co-occurrence with hypergeometric tests, applying a repertoire-size bias correction to TCR pairs. In a later analysis, false discovery rates were estimated by permuting HLA or CMV assignments 20 times. In a later analysis, co-occurring TCRs were grouped using DBSCAN, and TCRdist sequence similarity was added for clustering within HLA-allele-positive subsets. For co-occurrence clustering, repertoires with fewer than 30,000 or more than 120,000 public chains were excluded, along with about five repertoires with anomalous nucleotide sharing. Here the immuneACCESS table is served through TCRdb, limited to in-frame sequences with V and J called. Missing clones are a known gap in these copies; in checked studies unresolved V genes cover under half, and the rest lacks a known reason. That table is the source of V, J and clone size, and D and trimming were worked out from the DNA. In this sample the table shows some 120,000 clones, roughly 70% of which occur a single time. 6% to 8.5% of the sample rests with the top ten.

V is shortened by 4 bases, J by 6 bases, and the region joining them spans 13 bases. From its cysteine to its phenylalanine, the CDR3 spans 13 amino acids. The sequence is cut down to CDR3 DNA, 39 bases in frame from base 1. CDR1 and CDR2 are read off the germline V gene as SGHRS and YFSETQ. About this clone itself: Its antigen is still unknown. Qualities for individual bases were not recorded, and no much larger clone is one base off.

The receptor comes from a man between 40 and 49 years old in good health and CMV-seropositive. The rearrangement joined TRBV5-1 to TRBJ1-2; D gene: possibly TRBD1, on 6 matching bases. Sequencing input: PBMCs. The CDR3 in this case is CASSSTGSDGYTF. The nucleotide sequence is TGCGCCAGCAGCAGTACAGGGTCAGATGGCTACACCTTC.